What follows are 11 T cell receptor beta chains derived from one specimen sequenced in a study of T cell clusters in autoimmune cytopenias. Multiplex touch-down PCR amplified TRB using TRB-A and TRB-B pools in one tube. TCRdb re-called the multiplex PCR reads, yielding one record per CDR3 amino acid sequence without DNA. Its listing shows around 5,000 distinct CDR3 sequences. TRB amplification used approximately 250 ng of peripheral blood genomic DNA. The same specimen was also included in a second study, on T cell repertoires in aging, cancer and after chemotherapy.

Sequencing was done on a sample of peripheral blood. These receptors were collected from a human donor in good health.

The CDR3 protein is CASSLSTSGYNEQFF. The chain recombines TRBV12-3 or TRBV12-4 with TRBJ2-1; TCRdb's D gene call, TRBD2, goes unchecked for lack of DNA. The CDR3 extends over 15 amino acids.

The chain joins TRBV5-6 to TRBJ2-4. The CDR3 runs 14 residues. Germline assignment: CDR1 SGHDT and CDR2 YYEEEE. CDR3 loop: CASSHGLAKNIQYF.

The chain joins TRBV29-1 to TRBJ2-3; as DNA is missing, the TRBD2 call by TCRdb cannot be tested. The germline V gene has CDR1 SQVTM and CDR2 ANQGSEA. CDR3 size: 15 residues. The CDR3 is CSVDALGLSTDTQYF.

The chain links TRBV6-5 to TRBJ1-3; checking the TCRdb D call of TRBD1 is not possible without DNA. The CDR3 is 14 amino acids. CDR1 and CDR2 (germline): MNHEY, SVGAGI. The CDR3 sequence: CASRIGGGGNTIYF.

The chain uses TRBV29-1 and TRBJ1-2. Germline CDR1 SQVTM, CDR2 ANQGSEA. The CDR3 covers 12 residues. The CDR3 spells CSAGGGVYGYTF.

According to its frequency, this clonotype is large. The chain uses TRBV6-5 and TRBJ1-6. Germline V gene lookup returns CDR1 MNHEY and CDR2 SVGAGI. The CDR3 spans 14 residues. The CDR3 sequence: CASSYVADDSPLHF.

The chain has TRBV27 and TRBJ2-1; as DNA is missing, the TRBD2 call by TCRdb cannot be tested. Germline-derived CDR1 and CDR2 are MNHEY and SMNVEV (reference sequence). This CDR3 comprises 14 residues. CDR3 amino acids: CASRLAGGYNEQFF.

This chain connects TRBV27 to TRBJ1-5; TCRdb's assignment of TRBD1 cannot be checked, as there is no DNA. In germline, CDR1 is MNHEY, CDR2 SMNVEV (reference sequence). This CDR3 has 13 residues. Here the CDR3 reads CASSLGVGQPQHF.

The chain uses TRBV29-1 and TRBJ1-2. The germline V gene encodes CDR1 SQVTM and CDR2 ANQGSEA. The CDR3 extends over 13 amino acids. The chain's CDR3 is CSASDRAGYGYTF.

Judged by frequency, this clonotype is medium-sized. The V gene is TRBV19, the J gene TRBJ2-2; TCRdb gives TRBD1 as the D gene, but with no DNA this cannot be confirmed. Germline V gene data show CDR1 as LNHDA and CDR2 as SQIVND (reference sequence). The CDR3 runs to 15 residues. This chain's CDR3 is CATEPGGVLTGELFF.

The gene calls are TRBV11-1 and TRBJ1-1. The CDR3 has 12 residues. Germline CDR1 SGHAT, CDR2 FQDESV (reference sequence). The CDR3 region is CASSGMNTEAFF.